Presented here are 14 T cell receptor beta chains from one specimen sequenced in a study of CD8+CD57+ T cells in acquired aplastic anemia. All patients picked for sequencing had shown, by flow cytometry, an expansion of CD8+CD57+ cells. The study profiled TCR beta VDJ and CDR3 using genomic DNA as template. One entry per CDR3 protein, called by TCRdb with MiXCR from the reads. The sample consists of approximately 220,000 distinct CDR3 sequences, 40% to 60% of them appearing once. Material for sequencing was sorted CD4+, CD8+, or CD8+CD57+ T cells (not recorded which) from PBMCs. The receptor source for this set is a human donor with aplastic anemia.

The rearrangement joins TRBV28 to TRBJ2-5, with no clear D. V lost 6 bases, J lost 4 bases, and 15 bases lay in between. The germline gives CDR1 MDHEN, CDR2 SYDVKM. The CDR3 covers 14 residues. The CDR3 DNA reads TGTGCCAGCAGGGACGAGGCCGCCGGAGAGACCCAGTACTTC. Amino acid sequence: CASRDEAAGETQYF.

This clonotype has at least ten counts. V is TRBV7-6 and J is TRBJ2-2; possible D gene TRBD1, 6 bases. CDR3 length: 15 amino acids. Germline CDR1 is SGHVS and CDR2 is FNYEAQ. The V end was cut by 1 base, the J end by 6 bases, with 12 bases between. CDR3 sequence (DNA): TGTGCCAGCAGCTTAGACACGACAGGTCCCGGGGAGCTGTTTTTT. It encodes CASSLDTTGPGELFF.

The CDR3 protein is CASSHGQGTQYF. DNA of the CDR3: TGTGCCAGCAGCCACGGACAGGGGACCCAGTACTTC. This chain joins TRBV7-3 and TRBJ2-5; 8 bases map to TRBD1. Germline assignment: CDR1 SGHTA and CDR2 FQGTGA. Germline trimming cut 5 bases from V and 7 bases from J; bases unmatched to any gene: 3. This CDR3 has 12 amino acids.

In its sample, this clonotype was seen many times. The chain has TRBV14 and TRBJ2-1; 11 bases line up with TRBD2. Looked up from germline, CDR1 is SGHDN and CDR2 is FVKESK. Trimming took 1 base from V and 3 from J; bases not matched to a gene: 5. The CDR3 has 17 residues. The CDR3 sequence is CASSQASGGLLYNEQFF. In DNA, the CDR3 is TGTGCCAGCAGCCAAGCTAGCGGGGGGCTACTCTACAATGAGCAGTTCTTC.

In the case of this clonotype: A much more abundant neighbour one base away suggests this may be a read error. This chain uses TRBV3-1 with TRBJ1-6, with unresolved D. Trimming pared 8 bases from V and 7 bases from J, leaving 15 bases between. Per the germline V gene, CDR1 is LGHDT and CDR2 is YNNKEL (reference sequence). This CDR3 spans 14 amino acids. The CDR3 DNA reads TGTGCCAGCGGCCTAGGCAGCCCAAATTCACCCCTCCACTTT. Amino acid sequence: CASGLGSPNSPLHF.

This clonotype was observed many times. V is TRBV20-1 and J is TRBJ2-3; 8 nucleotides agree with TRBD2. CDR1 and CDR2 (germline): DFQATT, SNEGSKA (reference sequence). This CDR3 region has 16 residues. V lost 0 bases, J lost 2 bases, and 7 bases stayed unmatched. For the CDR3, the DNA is TGCAGTGCTAGAGATGCACGGCGGGGGGACACAGATACGCAGTATTTT. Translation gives CSARDARRGDTDTQYF.

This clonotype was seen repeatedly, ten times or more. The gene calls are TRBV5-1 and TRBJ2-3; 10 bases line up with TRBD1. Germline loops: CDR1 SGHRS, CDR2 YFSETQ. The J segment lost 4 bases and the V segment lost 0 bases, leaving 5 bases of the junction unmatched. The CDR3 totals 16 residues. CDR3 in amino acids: CASSLAVDRGADTQYF. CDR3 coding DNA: TGCGCCAGCAGCTTGGCCGTGGACAGGGGGGCAGATACGCAGTATTTT.

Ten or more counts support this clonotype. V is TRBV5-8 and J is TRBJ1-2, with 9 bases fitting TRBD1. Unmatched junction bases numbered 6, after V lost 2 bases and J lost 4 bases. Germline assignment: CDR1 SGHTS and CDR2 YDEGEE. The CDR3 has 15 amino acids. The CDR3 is CASSFRDRGTYGYTF. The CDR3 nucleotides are TGTGCCAGCAGCTTTAGAGACAGGGGGACCTATGGCTACACCTTC.

CDR3 in DNA: TGTGCCAGTAGTCCCAGGGGGTCCTACGAGCAGTACTTC. Protein sequence: CASSPRGSYEQYF. The rearrangement joins TRBV19 to TRBJ2-7; TRBD1 aligns across 7 bases. This CDR3 is built from 13 residues. J lost 1 base, V lost 5 bases, and 2 bases had no gene match. Germline V CDR1 and CDR2: LNHDA, SQIVND (reference sequence).

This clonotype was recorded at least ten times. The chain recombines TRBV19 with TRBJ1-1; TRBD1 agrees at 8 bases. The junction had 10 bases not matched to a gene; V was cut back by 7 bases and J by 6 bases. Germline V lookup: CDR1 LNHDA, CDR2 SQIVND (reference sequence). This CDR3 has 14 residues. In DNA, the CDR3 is TGTGCCAGTAATTCTGACAGGGGATACTCTGAAGCTTTCTTT. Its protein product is CASNSDRGYSEAFF.

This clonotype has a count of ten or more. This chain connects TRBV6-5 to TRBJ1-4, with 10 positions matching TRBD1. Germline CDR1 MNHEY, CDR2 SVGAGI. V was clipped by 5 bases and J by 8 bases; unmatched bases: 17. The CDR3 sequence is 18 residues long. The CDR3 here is CASSPSDRGSVIGEKLFF. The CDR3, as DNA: TGTGCCAGCAGTCCTTCGGACAGGGGGTCCGTCATTGGCGAAAAACTGTTTTTT.

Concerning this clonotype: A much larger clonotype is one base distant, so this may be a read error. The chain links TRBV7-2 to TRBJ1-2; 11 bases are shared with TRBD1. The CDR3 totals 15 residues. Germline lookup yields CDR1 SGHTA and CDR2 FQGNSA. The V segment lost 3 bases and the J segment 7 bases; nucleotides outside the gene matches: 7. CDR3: CASSFPWTGGSGYTF. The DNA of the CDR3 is TGTGCCAGCAGCTTTCCTTGGACAGGGGGCAGTGGCTACACCTTC.

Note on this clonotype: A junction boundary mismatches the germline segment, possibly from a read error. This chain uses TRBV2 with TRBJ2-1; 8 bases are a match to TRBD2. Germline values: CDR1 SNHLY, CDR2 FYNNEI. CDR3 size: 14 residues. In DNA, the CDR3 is TGTGCCAGCGTACGGAGCGGGGGAGCGAATGAGCAGTCCTTC. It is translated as CASVRSGGANEQSF.

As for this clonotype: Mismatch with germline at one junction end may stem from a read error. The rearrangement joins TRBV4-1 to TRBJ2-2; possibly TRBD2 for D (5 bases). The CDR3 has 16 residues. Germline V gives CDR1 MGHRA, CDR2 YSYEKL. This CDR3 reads CASSQDVDENTGELSF. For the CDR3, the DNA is TGCGCCAGCAGCCAAGATGTAGACGAGAACACCGGGGAGCTGTCTTTT.